Listed below are T cell receptor beta chains from one sample, sequenced in a study of T cell clonotyping in hematopoietic cell transplantation. Libraries were prepared by immunoSEQ multiplex PCR; TCRdb keeps only in-frame clonotypes and omits some of them. Of roughly 42,000 clones detected, around 94% appear once; the ten largest clones hold about 0.8%. Sequencing was carried out using peripheral blood mononuclear cells. The receptors stem from a woman aged 45-60 years in good health. Some clones in this sample may be carry-over from other donors' samples. Each CDR3 is given with its conserved first and last residue. A D gene is named only where the DNA matches it firmly. Clone size appears in some rows only: once, few, many, or a class for an expanded clone.

DNA | CDR3 | D | size | J | V
TGTGCCTGGAGTGTGGGAGAAGCGGGGGTTTACGAGCAGTACTTC | CAWSVGEAGVYEQYF | TRBD2 | . | TRBJ2-7 | TRBV30
TGTGCCAGCAGCCAGACTAGCGGGGAGCCCTACGAGCAGTACTTC | CASSQTSGEPYEQYF | TRBD2 | . | TRBJ2-7 | TRBV7-2
TGTGCCAGCAGTGAAAGGGTAGGCTATGGCTACACCTTC | CASSERVGYGYTF | . | . | TRBJ1-2 | TRBV25-1
TGCGCCAGCACCCCGGACGGGACTGAAGCTAACTATGGCTACACCTTC | CASTPDGTEANYGYTF | . | . | TRBJ1-2 | TRBV5-1
TGTGCCATCAGTGCGCGGACAGGTCGCACAGATACGCAGTATTTT | CAISARTGRTDTQYF | TRBD1 | . | TRBJ2-3 | TRBV10-3
TGCAGTGCTGCCCAGAATTACGAGCAGTACTTC | CSAAQNYEQYF | . | . | TRBJ2-7 | TRBV20-1
TGTGCCAGCTCACCGTTGGGGGTTTCGGTCTATGGCTACACCTTC | CASSPLGVSVYGYTF | . | . | TRBJ1-2 | TRBV18
TGTGCCAGCAGGTCAGGGGACTATGGCTACACCTTC | CASRSGDYGYTF | . | . | TRBJ1-2 | TRBV28
TGCGCCAGCAGCCGGCAGGGGGATGGGGAGCTGTTTTTT | CASSRQGDGELFF | TRBD1 | . | TRBJ2-2 | TRBV4-3
TGTGCCAGCAGTACCGACAGGGGGGGGAAGACCCAGTACTTC | CASSTDRGGKTQYF | TRBD1 | . | TRBJ2-5 | TRBV11-2
TGCGCCAGCAGCCAAGTTTCCGGGCTGGGGTATGGCTACACCTTC | CASSQVSGLGYGYTF | . | . | TRBJ1-2 | TRBV4-1
TGTGCCTTGCAGGACAGCGTTCGACGAAAACTGTTTTTT | CALQDSVRRKLFF | . | . | TRBJ1-4 | TRBV30
TGTGCCAGCAGTGGTCAAGGACGCACAGATACGCAGTATTTT | CASSGQGRTDTQYF | . | . | TRBJ2-3 | TRBV6-1
TGTGCCAGCAGCGGTAGCGGGGAAAGCACAGATACGCAGTATTTT | CASSGSGESTDTQYF | TRBD2 | once | TRBJ2-3 | TRBV9
TGTGCCAGCAGCGTAGGACCCCTAGCGGAGACCCAGTACTTC | CASSVGPLAETQYF | . | . | TRBJ2-5 | TRBV9
TGTGCCAGCAGCCAAGACCCCGGACAGGAAGATCAGCCCCAGCATTTT | CASSQDPGQEDQPQHF | TRBD1 | . | TRBJ1-5 | TRBV4-2
TGTGCCAGCAGCTTAAATGGAAGGGGGCTGAACACTGAAGCTTTCTTT | CASSLNGRGLNTEAFF | TRBD1 | . | TRBJ1-1 | TRBV7-3
TGTGCCAGCAGCCAAGATCTCGTCTCTGGAAACACCATATATTTT | CASSQDLVSGNTIYF | . | . | TRBJ1-3 | TRBV4-2
TGTGCCAGCAGCCCCCGGACGGGCGACTTCTATAATTCACCCCTCCACTTT | CASSPRTGDFYNSPLHF | . | . | TRBJ1-6 | TRBV9
TGTGCCAGCAGCTTAACTAGGGAGCAGTTCTTC | CASSLTREQFF | . | . | TRBJ2-1 | TRBV5-6
TGCAGCGTTAGGGACATTCAGTACTTC | CSVRDIQYF | . | . | TRBJ2-4 | TRBV29-1
TGTGCCAGCAGCGTGGGGGGAACGGGGGGGCCGACAGATACGCAGTATTTT | CASSVGGTGGPTDTQYF | TRBD2 | . | TRBJ2-3 | TRBV11-3
TGTGCCAGCAACCCGGGACAGGGGGCGATAGAGACCCAGTACTTC | CASNPGQGAIETQYF | TRBD1 | . | TRBJ2-5 | TRBV9
TGTGCCAGCTCGACGGGACCCTTTAGCAATCAGCCCCAGCATTTT | CASSTGPFSNQPQHF | . | . | TRBJ1-5 | TRBV18
TGTGCCAGCAGTTACAGTAACACTGAAGCTTTCTTT | CASSYSNTEAFF | . | . | TRBJ1-1 | TRBV6-5
TGTGCCAGCAGTTCCCCTGGACAGGGGGGCGGTAGATACGAGCAGTACTTC | CASSSPGQGGGRYEQYF | TRBD1 | . | TRBJ2-7 | TRBV28
TGTGCCAGCGAGACTCCGGCAGGGGGCATTGGAAACACCATATATTTT | CASETPAGGIGNTIYF | TRBD1 | . | TRBJ1-3 | TRBV28
TGTGCCAGCAGCCAAGATGTGGGTTCTGGAAACACCATATATTTT | CASSQDVGSGNTIYF | . | . | TRBJ1-3 | TRBV4-2
TGTGCCAGTTCGAATTACCTAAACTACGAGCAGTACTTC | CASSNYLNYEQYF | . | . | TRBJ2-7 | TRBV19
TGTGCCAGCAGAGAGGGACCAGGGGAGCAGTTCTTC | CASREGPGEQFF | . | . | TRBJ2-1 | TRBV6-6
TGTGCCAGCAGCTCACACCCTGTCTCTGGAAACACCATATATTTT | CASSSHPVSGNTIYF | . | . | TRBJ1-3 | TRBV7-2
TGTGCCAGCACCTACTGGGCTAGCGGGGGGGAAGAGCAGTTCTTC | CASTYWASGGEEQFF | TRBD2 | . | TRBJ2-1 | TRBV6-6
TGTGCCAGTAGTCCGGGGACAGGGGAACCCACAGATACGCAGTATTTT | CASSPGTGEPTDTQYF | TRBD1 | . | TRBJ2-3 | TRBV19
TGTGCCAGCAGCTTGGCAGGGACCCCCATGGGCACTGAAGCTTTCTTT | CASSLAGTPMGTEAFF | . | . | TRBJ1-1 | TRBV5-5
TGTGCCAGCAGCTCGCAAGAGGAGGAGACCCAGTACTTC | CASSSQEEETQYF | . | . | TRBJ2-5 | TRBV7-3
TGTGCCAGCAGCGCCCGGGACAGGGCCTCTTACGAGCAGTACTTC | CASSARDRASYEQYF | TRBD1 | . | TRBJ2-7 | TRBV5-4
TGTGCCAGCAGGCGGGAAGTAACGGGCTACGAGCAGTACTTC | CASRREVTGYEQYF | . | few | TRBJ2-7 | TRBV27
TGTGCCAGCAGCGTAGGGACAGAAGGCGCTGAAGCTTTCTTT | CASSVGTEGAEAFF | . | . | TRBJ1-1 | TRBV9
TGTGCCAGCAGCCAACAATCACCGGGACACCCATGGACCGGGGAGCTGTTTTTT | CASSQQSPGHPWTGELFF | . | . | TRBJ2-2 | TRBV4-2
TGTGCCAGCAGCCCCAACTGGGGGCAGGGAAAAGGCTACACCTTC | CASSPNWGQGKGYTF | . | . | TRBJ1-2 | TRBV7-2
TGTGCCACCAGAGGTAGCGGGGGTTACAATGAGCAGTTCTTC | CATRGSGGYNEQFF | TRBD2 | . | TRBJ2-1 | TRBV28
TGTGCCAGCAGTTGGATACAGGGTACCAATGGCTACACCTTC | CASSWIQGTNGYTF | . | . | TRBJ1-2 | TRBV28
TGTGCCAGCAGCTCCGTGACAGGGTGGACAGATACGCAGTATTTT | CASSSVTGWTDTQYF | TRBD1 | . | TRBJ2-3 | TRBV7-2
TGTGCCAGCAGTGGGACAGGTGGTCAGGGCTACACCTTC | CASSGTGGQGYTF | TRBD1 | once | TRBJ1-2 | TRBV6-6
TGTGCCAGCAGTTTACTCTCTGGATACGAGCAGTACTTC | CASSLLSGYEQYF | . | few | TRBJ2-7 | TRBV27
TGTGCCAGCAGCGTAGAATTGAACACTGAAGCTTTCTTT | CASSVELNTEAFF | . | . | TRBJ1-1 | TRBV9
TGTGCCAGCAGCGTGGGCCTGAACACCGGGGAGCTGTTTTTT | CASSVGLNTGELFF | . | once | TRBJ2-2 | TRBV9
TGCGCCAGCAGTGATGACAGGGTGGGCGAGCAGTACTTC | CASSDDRVGEQYF | TRBD1 | . | TRBJ2-7 | TRBV10-1
TGTGCCAGCAGCTTATCCGGGACACACCTCTCTGTAGCTTTCTTT | CASSLSGTHLSVAFF | . | . | TRBJ1-1 | TRBV7-2
TGTGCCAGCAGCCCCGGACAGGGTCGGTACGAGCAGTACTTC | CASSPGQGRYEQYF | TRBD1 | . | TRBJ2-7 | TRBV5-4
TGTGCCAGCAGCTCGCGGGACTTCGGGCAGGGGGGCTACACCTTC | CASSSRDFGQGGYTF | . | . | TRBJ1-2 | TRBV5-6
TGTGCCAGCAGTTACTCGCCTCCCCCCGAGTCGGATACGCAGTATTTT | CASSYSPPPESDTQYF | . | . | TRBJ2-3 | TRBV6-5
TGTGCCAGCAGCCAAGAGGTCGGAGTAGATAATTCACCCCTCCACTTT | CASSQEVGVDNSPLHF | . | once | TRBJ1-6 | TRBV14
TGTGCCAGCAGTTACGGGGGACAGCACTCCTACGAGCAGTACTTC | CASSYGGQHSYEQYF | TRBD1 | . | TRBJ2-7 | TRBV6-6
TGTGCCAGCAGCGCAGCAACAGGGGCGCCCCATGGCTACACCTTC | CASSAATGAPHGYTF | TRBD1 | . | TRBJ1-2 | TRBV9